This T cell receptor beta chain was identified in a study of immune evolution from preneoplasia to lung adenocarcinoma. Trimming shortened V by 2 bases and J by 5 bases, and 12 bases separated the two germline ends. Germline-derived CDR1 and CDR2 are GTSNPN and SVGIG (reference sequence). The CDR3 runs to 14 residues. Sequenced by immunoSEQ multiplex PCR; TCRdb stores in-frame clones only, minus some. The sample has 9,500 to 15,000 clones, 85% to 90% seen once. Sequenced input: FFPE tissue from an adenomatous hyperplasia lung lesion. As to subset: atypical adenomatous hyperplasia (AAH), lung preneoplasia. This receptor was taken from a person aged 45-69 years with lung adenocarcinoma. The rearrangement joins TRBV30 to TRBJ2-2; D might be TRBD1 (6 bases). CDR3 DNA sequence: TGTGCCTGGAGTAAAATCGACAGGACCGGGGAGCTGTTTTTT. Its protein product is CAWSKIDRTGELFF.